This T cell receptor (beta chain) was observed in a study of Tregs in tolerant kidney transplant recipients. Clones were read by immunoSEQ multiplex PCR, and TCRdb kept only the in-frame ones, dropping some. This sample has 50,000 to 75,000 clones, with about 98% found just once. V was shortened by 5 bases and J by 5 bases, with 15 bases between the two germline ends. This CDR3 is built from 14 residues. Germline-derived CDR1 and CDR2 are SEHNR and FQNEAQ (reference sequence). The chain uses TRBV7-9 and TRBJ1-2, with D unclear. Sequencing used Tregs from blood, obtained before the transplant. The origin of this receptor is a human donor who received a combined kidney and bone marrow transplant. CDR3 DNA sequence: TGTGCCAGCAGCCCGATGACAATTATGTATGGCTACACCTTC. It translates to CASSPMTIMYGYTF.